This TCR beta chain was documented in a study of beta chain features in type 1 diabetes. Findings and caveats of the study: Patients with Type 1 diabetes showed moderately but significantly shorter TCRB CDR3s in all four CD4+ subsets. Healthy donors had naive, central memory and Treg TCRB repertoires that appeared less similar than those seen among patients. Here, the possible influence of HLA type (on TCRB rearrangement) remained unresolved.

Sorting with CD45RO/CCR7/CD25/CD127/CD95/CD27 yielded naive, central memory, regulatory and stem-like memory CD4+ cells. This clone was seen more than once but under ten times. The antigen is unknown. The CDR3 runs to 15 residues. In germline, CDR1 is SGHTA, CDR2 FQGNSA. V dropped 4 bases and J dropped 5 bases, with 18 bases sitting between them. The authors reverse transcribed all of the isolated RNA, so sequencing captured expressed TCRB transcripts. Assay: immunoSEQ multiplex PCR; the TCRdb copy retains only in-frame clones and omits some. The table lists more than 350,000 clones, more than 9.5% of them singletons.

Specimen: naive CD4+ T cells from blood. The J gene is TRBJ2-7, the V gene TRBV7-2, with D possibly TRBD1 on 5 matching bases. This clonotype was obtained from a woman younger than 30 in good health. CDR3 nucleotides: TGTGCCAGCAGCTCCTACATAGGGCAGGGCGACGAGCAGTACTTC. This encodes CASSSYIGQGDEQYF.